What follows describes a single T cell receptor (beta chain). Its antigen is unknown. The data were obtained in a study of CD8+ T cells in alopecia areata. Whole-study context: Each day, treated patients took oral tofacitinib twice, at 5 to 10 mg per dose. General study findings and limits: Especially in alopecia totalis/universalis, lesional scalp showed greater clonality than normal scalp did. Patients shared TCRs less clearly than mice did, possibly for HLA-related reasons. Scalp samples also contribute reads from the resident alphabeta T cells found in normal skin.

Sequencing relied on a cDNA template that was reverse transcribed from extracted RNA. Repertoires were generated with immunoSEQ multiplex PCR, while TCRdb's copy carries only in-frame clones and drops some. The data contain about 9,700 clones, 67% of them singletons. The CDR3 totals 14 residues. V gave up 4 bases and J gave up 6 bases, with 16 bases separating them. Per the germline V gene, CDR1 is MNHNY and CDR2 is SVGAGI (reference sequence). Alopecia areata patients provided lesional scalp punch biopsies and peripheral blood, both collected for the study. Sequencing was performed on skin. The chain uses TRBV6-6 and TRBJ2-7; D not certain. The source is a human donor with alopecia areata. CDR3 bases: TGTGCCAGCAGTTCCAACTTGAGGCCACGCGAGCAGTACTTC. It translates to CASSSNLRPREQYF.